This T cell receptor (beta chain) stems from a study of post-analysis software for immune sequencing data. Looking at the study overall: Several disease courses (relapsing-remitting, secondary progressive and progressive-relapsing) of multiple sclerosis were included.

Points from the study as a whole: Five or six TRBV segments, TRBV5-6, TRBV5-1 and TRBV20-1 among them, were found more frequent in patients than controls.

Presence of unique molecular identifiers characterized the TCR beta cDNA libraries. Each CDR3 protein is one row after TCRdb ran MiXCR on the PCR reads. The sample consists of around 200,000 distinct CDR3 sequences, roughly 30% of them appearing once. This CDR3 is 16 amino acids long. Germline V gene sequence: CDR1 MNHEY, CDR2 SVGAGI. The V end was cut by 0 bases, the J end by 1 base, with 10 bases between. This clonotype was seen only a few times. Its antigen is not identified. The origin of this receptor is a girl aged 2-17 years with multiple sclerosis. This rearrangement joins TRBV6-5 to TRBJ1-3; D is ambiguous. Sequencing used blood. CDR3 in DNA: TGTGCCAGCAGTTACTCTCCCAGCGGGTCTGGAAACACCATATATTTT. Its translation is CASSYSPSGSGNTIYF.